Listed below are T cell receptor beta chains from one sample, sequenced in a study of patients and donors after allogeneic stem cell transplantation. TCRdb passed the RT-PCR reads through MiXCR, listing each CDR3 protein once. The sample lists about 960,000 distinct CDR3 sequences; roughly 18% were seen once. Sample: blood, either unsorted or a sorted T cell fraction (not recorded which). Receptors originate from a human donor who was either an allogeneic HSCT recipient or a stem cell or donor lymphocyte infusion donor (not recorded which). It is not recorded whose cells these are; they may come from a transplant donor. CDR3s include the opening cysteine and the closing phenylalanine or tryptophan. Each record gives: V gene, D gene, J gene, clone size, CDR3 DNA, CDR3 protein. D genes are given only for firm matches. Expanded clones get a size class; other rows say once, few or many, or leave the size out.

v_gene: TRBV5-1
d_gene: TRBD2
j_gene: TRBJ2-2
abundance: few
CDR3nt: TGCGCCAGCAGCGATAGCCCCCCAGCGGGGGGGAAGAACACCGGGGAGCTGTTTTTT
CDR3aa: CASSDSPPAGGKNTGELFF

v_gene: TRBV20-1
d_gene: -
j_gene: TRBJ1-1
abundance: -
CDR3nt: TGCAGTGCCAAAATTCCTCAGGGACCGAACACTGAAGCTTTCTTT
CDR3aa: CSAKIPQGPNTEAFF

v_gene: TRBV5-1
d_gene: -
j_gene: TRBJ2-1
abundance: -
CDR3nt: TGCGCCAGCGCAGGCACCCTGGCCTACAATGAGCAGTTCTTC
CDR3aa: CASAGTLAYNEQFF

v_gene: TRBV19
d_gene: -
j_gene: TRBJ2-5
abundance: -
CDR3nt: TGTGCCAGTAGTGCTCGCGTCAGCGCGGAAGAGACCCAGTACTTC
CDR3aa: CASSARVSAEETQYF

v_gene: TRBV3-1
d_gene: -
j_gene: TRBJ2-1
abundance: -
CDR3nt: TGTGCCAGCAGCCCAGGACTGGGAACCTACAATGAGCAGTTCTTC
CDR3aa: CASSPGLGTYNEQFF

v_gene: TRBV11-2
d_gene: -
j_gene: TRBJ2-2
abundance: -
CDR3nt: TGTGCCAGCAGCTCCTACCGTTATGGTACCGGGGAGCTGTTTTTT
CDR3aa: CASSSYRYGTGELFF

v_gene: TRBV20-1
d_gene: -
j_gene: TRBJ2-1
abundance: -
CDR3nt: TGCAGTGCTAGTTCTGGGGGACTGAGCTCCTACAATGAGCAGTTCTTC
CDR3aa: CSASSGGLSSYNEQFF

v_gene: TRBV9
d_gene: -
j_gene: TRBJ2-5
abundance: -
CDR3nt: TGTGCCAGCAGCGTAGGGGGGGGCACCCAGACCCAGTACTTC
CDR3aa: CASSVGGGTQTQYF

v_gene: TRBV12-3/TRBV12-4
d_gene: -
j_gene: TRBJ1-2
abundance: few
CDR3nt: TGTGCCAGCAGTTTACCAGGACAGTTAGCTAACTATGGCTACACCTTC
CDR3aa: CASSLPGQLANYGYTF

v_gene: TRBV27
d_gene: -
j_gene: TRBJ1-2
abundance: once
CDR3nt: TGTGCCAGCAGCCTTAGGGAGGTAGGCTATGGCTACACCTTC
CDR3aa: CASSLREVGYGYTF

v_gene: TRBV12-3/TRBV12-4
d_gene: -
j_gene: TRBJ1-4
abundance: -
CDR3nt: TGTGCCAGCAGTTTAGCTCGGTTGAATGAAAAACTGTTTTTT
CDR3aa: CASSLARLNEKLFF

v_gene: TRBV19
d_gene: TRBD2
j_gene: TRBJ2-2
abundance: -
CDR3nt: TGTGCCAGTAGTTATCCGTGGCTTAGCGGGAGAACCAGGGAGCTGTTTTTT
CDR3aa: CASSYPWLSGRTRELFF

v_gene: TRBV10-3
d_gene: -
j_gene: TRBJ1-1
abundance: many
CDR3nt: TGTGCCATCAGTGACGGAGGACGGGGCACTGAAGCTTTCTTT
CDR3aa: CAISDGGRGTEAFF

v_gene: TRBV12-3/TRBV12-4
d_gene: -
j_gene: TRBJ1-2
abundance: -
CDR3nt: TGTGCCAGCAGTCGTCAGGGGTTCTATGGCTACACCTTC
CDR3aa: CASSRQGFYGYTF

v_gene: TRBV5-1
d_gene: -
j_gene: TRBJ1-1
abundance: few
CDR3nt: TGCGCCAGCAGCTTGGGGTCGGGGGCTCCCAAAAAGAACACTGAAGCTTTCTTT
CDR3aa: CASSLGSGAPKKNTEAFF

v_gene: TRBV7-9
d_gene: TRBD1
j_gene: TRBJ1-1
abundance: -
CDR3nt: TGTGCCAGCAGCTTAGCTACAGGGGTACTATTCTTT
CDR3aa: CASSLATGVLFF

v_gene: TRBV12-3/TRBV12-4
d_gene: -
j_gene: TRBJ1-2
abundance: many
CDR3nt: TGTGCCAGCAGTTTCCTGGGGGCTATAGACTATGGCTACACCTTC
CDR3aa: CASSFLGAIDYGYTF

v_gene: TRBV6-5
d_gene: TRBD1
j_gene: TRBJ2-1
abundance: -
CDR3nt: TGTGCCAGCAGTTACGGACCCCGGGACAGGGGACTCGATGAGCAGTTCTTC
CDR3aa: CASSYGPRDRGLDEQFF

v_gene: TRBV21-1
d_gene: -
j_gene: TRBJ2-1
abundance: -
CDR3nt: TGTGCCAGCAGTATAGGACGCCTTCGAGGTGAGCAGTTCTTC
CDR3aa: CASSIGRLRGEQFF

v_gene: TRBV20-1
d_gene: -
j_gene: TRBJ1-3
abundance: many
CDR3nt: TGCAGTGCTAGAGCTGGCAGGGGCCACCCTGGAAACACCATATATTTT
CDR3aa: CSARAGRGHPGNTIYF

v_gene: TRBV9
d_gene: -
j_gene: TRBJ2-2
abundance: many
CDR3nt: TGCGCCAGCAGCGTACAGGGAGGCACCGGGGAGCTGTTTTTT
CDR3aa: CASSVQGGTGELFF

v_gene: TRBV20-1
d_gene: -
j_gene: TRBJ2-5
abundance: -
CDR3nt: TGCAGTGTCCAAAAGGGGAAAGAGACCCAGTACTTC
CDR3aa: CSVQKGKETQYF

v_gene: TRBV12-3/TRBV12-4
d_gene: TRBD2
j_gene: TRBJ2-1
abundance: few
CDR3nt: TGTGCCAGCAGCCTTACACTAGCGGGGGGCGCACTAAACAATGAGCAGTTCTTC
CDR3aa: CASSLTLAGGALNNEQFF

v_gene: TRBV27
d_gene: TRBD1
j_gene: TRBJ2-7
abundance: -
CDR3nt: TGTGCCAGCAGACGTGGGGACAGGGGTGGTGGATACGAGCAGTACTTC
CDR3aa: CASRRGDRGGGYEQYF

v_gene: TRBV15
d_gene: -
j_gene: TRBJ1-1
abundance: few
CDR3nt: TGTGCCACCAGCAAATGGGACGGAGGAGTGGAGATGAACACTGAAGCTTTCTTT
CDR3aa: CATSKWDGGVEMNTEAFF

v_gene: TRBV29-1
d_gene: TRBD1
j_gene: TRBJ2-2
abundance: few
CDR3nt: TGCAGCGTAGCCGGGACAGCGAACACCGGGGAGCTGTTTTTT
CDR3aa: CSVAGTANTGELFF

v_gene: TRBV5-1
d_gene: -
j_gene: TRBJ2-7
abundance: -
CDR3nt: TGCGCCAGCAGCTGGAGACAGTCCTACGAGCAGTACTTC
CDR3aa: CASSWRQSYEQYF

v_gene: TRBV10-2
d_gene: -
j_gene: TRBJ2-5
abundance: -
CDR3nt: TGCGCCAGCACGGCGCAAGAGACCCAGTACTTC
CDR3aa: CASTAQETQYF

v_gene: TRBV19
d_gene: -
j_gene: TRBJ1-1
abundance: few
CDR3nt: TGTGCCAGTAGTATAGATCTGCGGGCCCGAGGCACTGAAGCTTTCTTT
CDR3aa: CASSIDLRARGTEAFF

v_gene: TRBV5-1
d_gene: -
j_gene: TRBJ2-1
abundance: few
CDR3nt: TGCGCCAGCAGCTTGTTGTCTGCCTACAATGAGCAGTTCTTC
CDR3aa: CASSLLSAYNEQFF

v_gene: TRBV5-1
d_gene: -
j_gene: TRBJ2-1
abundance: -
CDR3nt: TGCGCCAGCAGCTTGGATGGCCATGAGCAGTTCTTC
CDR3aa: CASSLDGHEQFF

v_gene: TRBV12-3/TRBV12-4
d_gene: -
j_gene: TRBJ1-5
abundance: -
CDR3nt: TGTGCCAGCAGCCCACAGGGACTACAACTCTATAGCAATCAGCCCCAGCATTTT
CDR3aa: CASSPQGLQLYSNQPQHF

v_gene: TRBV4-2
d_gene: -
j_gene: TRBJ1-2
abundance: -
CDR3nt: TGTGCCAGCAGCCAAGATCTTAGGGGGAACTATGGCTACACCTTC
CDR3aa: CASSQDLRGNYGYTF

v_gene: TRBV5-1
d_gene: TRBD1
j_gene: TRBJ1-1
abundance: -
CDR3nt: TGCGCCAGCAGCTTGGAAGGGACAGGGAAGGTAGCCACTGAAGCTTTCTTT
CDR3aa: CASSLEGTGKVATEAFF

v_gene: TRBV5-1
d_gene: -
j_gene: TRBJ2-7
abundance: many
CDR3nt: TGCGCCAGCAGAAGGGACTACGAGCAGTACTTC
CDR3aa: CASRRDYEQYF

v_gene: TRBV5-1
d_gene: TRBD1
j_gene: TRBJ2-3
abundance: -
CDR3nt: TGCGCCAGCAGCCTGGGACAGGCCATCACAGATACGCAGTATTTT
CDR3aa: CASSLGQAITDTQYF

v_gene: TRBV10-3
d_gene: -
j_gene: TRBJ1-6
abundance: few
CDR3nt: TGTGCCATCAGCAGTTCCCCCCGTCGTTCCCCAAGCTCCTATAATTCACCCCTCCACTTT
CDR3aa: CAISSSPRRSPSSYNSPLHF

v_gene: TRBV20-1
d_gene: TRBD1
j_gene: TRBJ1-5
abundance: -
CDR3nt: TGCAGCGTCACAGCAATCGGGACAGGGAATCAGCCCCAGCATTTT
CDR3aa: CSVTAIGTGNQPQHF

v_gene: TRBV24-1
d_gene: TRBD1
j_gene: TRBJ2-7
abundance: few
CDR3nt: TGTGCCACCAGTGCCCCGGGACAGGGATTCTACGAGCAGTACTTC
CDR3aa: CATSAPGQGFYEQYF

v_gene: TRBV20-1
d_gene: -
j_gene: TRBJ2-7
abundance: -
CDR3nt: TGCAGTGCTAGGGACAGCGACGAGCAGTACTTC
CDR3aa: CSARDSDEQYF

v_gene: TRBV20-1
d_gene: -
j_gene: TRBJ1-1
abundance: -
CDR3nt: TGCAGTGTTCGGGTACCTTCCCCTATGAACACTGAAGCTTTCTTT
CDR3aa: CSVRVPSPMNTEAFF

v_gene: TRBV5-1
d_gene: TRBD1
j_gene: TRBJ2-3
abundance: -
CDR3nt: TGCGCCAGCAGCGGACCGGGACAGGGAAGAAGGGATACGCAGTATTTT
CDR3aa: CASSGPGQGRRDTQYF